This T cell receptor beta chain came from a study of T cell repertoires in cytomegalovirus infection. Study-level background: A matching HLA type, together with CMV infection, was signaled by public TCR beta signatures.

Remarks on this clonotype: What it binds is unknown.

The germline V gene has CDR1 LNHDA and CDR2 SQIVND (reference sequence). V gave up 4 bases and J gave up 9 bases, with 11 bases separating them. The CDR3 totals 12 residues. General study results and limits: The study identified carriers of CMV plus the relevant HLA from cumulative public TCR beta family frequency. The study found HLA-C-restricted CMV-specific TCR beta clonotypes dominating the ex vivo response.

TCRdb ran MiXCR on the reads and lists one entry per CDR3 protein. Of around 350,000 distinct CDR3 sequences in the sample, 15% to 20% are singletons; the top ten hold around 9.3%. This sequence joins TRBV19 and TRBJ2-3; no definite D call. The material sequenced was PBMCs. The sequence was obtained from a human donor in good health (CMV status not recorded). Some clones in this sample may be carry-over from other donors' samples. This CDR3 is CASSKPIGTQYF. The CDR3, as DNA: TGTGCCAGTAGTAAGCCGATCGGGACGCAGTATTTT.